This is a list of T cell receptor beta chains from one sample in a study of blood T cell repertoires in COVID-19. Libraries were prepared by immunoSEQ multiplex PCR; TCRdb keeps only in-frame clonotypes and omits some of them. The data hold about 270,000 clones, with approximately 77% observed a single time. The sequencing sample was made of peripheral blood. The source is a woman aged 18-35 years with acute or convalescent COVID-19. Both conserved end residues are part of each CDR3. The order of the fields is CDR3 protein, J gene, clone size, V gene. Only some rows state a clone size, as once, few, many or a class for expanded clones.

CDR3 protein: CASSPSGQGTLNQPQHF
J gene: TRBJ1-5
clone size: -
V gene: TRBV3-1/TRBV3-2

CDR3 protein: CASSLDVVGGYEQYF
J gene: TRBJ2-7
clone size: -
V gene: TRBV7-9

CDR3 protein: CAWNPGANSPLHF
J gene: TRBJ1-6
clone size: once
V gene: TRBV30

CDR3 protein: CASSLGAEQYF
J gene: TRBJ2-7
clone size: -
V gene: TRBV13

CDR3 protein: CASSPGTGGLFGYTF
J gene: TRBJ1-2
clone size: -
V gene: TRBV6-2/TRBV6-3

CDR3 protein: CASGGGYNSPLHF
J gene: TRBJ1-6
clone size: -
V gene: TRBV7-2

CDR3 protein: CASSEPVSGKETQYF
J gene: TRBJ2-5
clone size: -
V gene: TRBV10-1

CDR3 protein: CASSWATSLYNEQFF
J gene: TRBJ2-1
clone size: -
V gene: TRBV5-6

CDR3 protein: CAIRGTGGWTETQYF
J gene: TRBJ2-5
clone size: -
V gene: TRBV10-3

CDR3 protein: CASSLGSWHTGELFF
J gene: TRBJ2-2
clone size: once
V gene: TRBV13

CDR3 protein: CASSYTTGLDTGELFF
J gene: TRBJ2-2
clone size: -
V gene: TRBV27

CDR3 protein: CASSYSSQIFYGYTF
J gene: TRBJ1-2
clone size: -
V gene: TRBV6-5

CDR3 protein: CASSQGGGSTDTQYF
J gene: TRBJ2-3
clone size: -
V gene: TRBV4-3

CDR3 protein: CASSLVGQGSGVNYGYTF
J gene: TRBJ1-2
clone size: -
V gene: TRBV7-2

CDR3 protein: CASSYGGTHQPQHF
J gene: TRBJ1-5
clone size: -
V gene: TRBV6-2/TRBV6-3

CDR3 protein: CSASLRLKEPQHF
J gene: TRBJ1-5
clone size: -
V gene: TRBV20-1

CDR3 protein: CASSPGTSIREQYF
J gene: TRBJ2-7
clone size: -
V gene: TRBV6-2/TRBV6-3

CDR3 protein: CASSSTSGRATEQFF
J gene: TRBJ2-1
clone size: -
V gene: TRBV7-7

CDR3 protein: CASSLEATRGNTIYF
J gene: TRBJ1-3
clone size: -
V gene: TRBV11-2

CDR3 protein: CASSLRPNRGEDGYTF
J gene: TRBJ1-2
clone size: -
V gene: TRBV7-3

CDR3 protein: CASIHRGIGQPQHF
J gene: TRBJ1-5
clone size: -
V gene: TRBV6-5

CDR3 protein: CASSLRVGQNYEQYF
J gene: TRBJ2-7
clone size: once
V gene: TRBV7-2

CDR3 protein: CASSQSRGAGGYEQYF
J gene: TRBJ2-7
clone size: -
V gene: TRBV14

CDR3 protein: CASSQDLSEPAGELFF
J gene: TRBJ2-2
clone size: -
V gene: TRBV4-2

CDR3 protein: CASSVGAGTNTGELFF
J gene: TRBJ2-2
clone size: -
V gene: TRBV9

CDR3 protein: CASSLGTGSNEKLFF
J gene: TRBJ1-4
clone size: -
V gene: TRBV7-6

CDR3 protein: CSASLYTEAFF
J gene: TRBJ1-1
clone size: -
V gene: TRBV20-1

CDR3 protein: CASSYSGAGGWYEQYF
J gene: TRBJ2-7
clone size: once
V gene: TRBV6-5

CDR3 protein: CAWAGYTPYNEQFF
J gene: TRBJ2-1
clone size: -
V gene: TRBV30

CDR3 protein: CASSFVDRTLSYEQYF
J gene: TRBJ2-7
clone size: -
V gene: TRBV7-2

CDR3 protein: CASSPWGQGLATNEKLFF
J gene: TRBJ1-4
clone size: -
V gene: TRBV18

CDR3 protein: CASSEQGENTEAFF
J gene: TRBJ1-1
clone size: -
V gene: TRBV25-1

CDR3 protein: CATSRDPFRDRGPQHF
J gene: TRBJ1-5
clone size: -
V gene: TRBV15

CDR3 protein: CAWGQGFYYGYTF
J gene: TRBJ1-2
clone size: -
V gene: TRBV30

CDR3 protein: CASSLGRGSNQPQHF
J gene: TRBJ1-5
clone size: -
V gene: TRBV7-9

CDR3 protein: CASSLWTGTGQETQYF
J gene: TRBJ2-5
clone size: -
V gene: TRBV5-1

CDR3 protein: CASSPSSVEWPSNQPQHF
J gene: TRBJ1-5
clone size: -
V gene: TRBV11-2

CDR3 protein: CASSPLSGGSLNEQFF
J gene: TRBJ2-1
clone size: -
V gene: TRBV18

CDR3 protein: CASSVTGSDEKLFF
J gene: TRBJ1-4
clone size: -
V gene: TRBV9

CDR3 protein: CASSPDRGEEKLFF
J gene: TRBJ1-4
clone size: -
V gene: TRBV7-2

CDR3 protein: CASSHQNSNQPQHF
J gene: TRBJ1-5
clone size: -
V gene: TRBV6-6

CDR3 protein: CASSSIAGGPDNEQFF
J gene: TRBJ2-1
clone size: -
V gene: TRBV7-9

CDR3 protein: CASALGSGVSTDTQYF
J gene: TRBJ2-3
clone size: few
V gene: TRBV12-5

CDR3 protein: CAWSVLGQRYSNQPQHF
J gene: TRBJ1-5
clone size: once
V gene: TRBV30

CDR3 protein: CASRGNGGMSGLSYEQYF
J gene: TRBJ2-7
clone size: once
V gene: TRBV19

CDR3 protein: CASSPRLASSSYNEQFF
J gene: TRBJ2-1
clone size: -
V gene: TRBV18

CDR3 protein: CASSQQLQASSGNTIYF
J gene: TRBJ1-3
clone size: -
V gene: TRBV6-6

CDR3 protein: CASSLLQGGEKLFF
J gene: TRBJ1-4
clone size: -
V gene: TRBV5-8

CDR3 protein: CASSFNGQSSYEQYF
J gene: TRBJ2-7
clone size: -
V gene: TRBV7-2

CDR3 protein: CASSLLPPFSGGIGFF
J gene: TRBJ2-1
clone size: few
V gene: TRBV6-2/TRBV6-3

CDR3 protein: CASSSDTYNEQFF
J gene: TRBJ2-1
clone size: -
V gene: TRBV7-3

CDR3 protein: CASSQPDRGINSPLHF
J gene: TRBJ1-6
clone size: -
V gene: TRBV14

CDR3 protein: CASTFTGANVLTF
J gene: TRBJ2-6
clone size: -
V gene: TRBV19

CDR3 protein: CASSLAGVYFSSGSVMGDTQYF
J gene: TRBJ2-3
clone size: -
V gene: TRBV7-8

CDR3 protein: CASSSFDRALGGYTF
J gene: TRBJ1-2
clone size: -
V gene: TRBV27

CDR3 protein: CAWKGLTDRAISGNTIYF
J gene: TRBJ1-3
clone size: few
V gene: TRBV30